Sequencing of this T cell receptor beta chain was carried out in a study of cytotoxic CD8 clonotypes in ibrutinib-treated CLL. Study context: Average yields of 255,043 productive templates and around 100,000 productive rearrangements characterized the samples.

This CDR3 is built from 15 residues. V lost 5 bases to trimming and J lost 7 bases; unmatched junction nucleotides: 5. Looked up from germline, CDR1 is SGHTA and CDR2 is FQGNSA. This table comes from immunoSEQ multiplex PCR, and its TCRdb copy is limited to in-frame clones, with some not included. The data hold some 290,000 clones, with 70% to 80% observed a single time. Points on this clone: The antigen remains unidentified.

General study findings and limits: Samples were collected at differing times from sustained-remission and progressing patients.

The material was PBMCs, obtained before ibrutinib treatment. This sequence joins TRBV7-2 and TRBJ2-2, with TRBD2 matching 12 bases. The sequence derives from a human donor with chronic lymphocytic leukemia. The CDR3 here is CASSPPTSGSGELFF. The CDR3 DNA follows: TGTGCCAGCAGCCCCCCGACTAGCGGGAGCGGGGAGCTGTTTTTT.